Shown below are 23 T cell receptor beta chains from a single sample sequenced in a study of T cells after yellow fever vaccination. Using its own MiXCR run on the 5' RACE reads, TCRdb lists one record per CDR3 protein. This sample yields about 340,000 distinct CDR3 sequences, of which roughly 8.7% are seen a single time; more than 15% belongs to the top ten. Sequenced material: PBMCs, taken on the day of the first yellow fever vaccination. These receptors all stem from a man younger than 30 who received the YFV17D yellow fever vaccine.

The V and J genes are TRBV12-3 or TRBV12-4 and TRBJ2-5; tentatively, D is TRBD2 (5 bases). This CDR3 is 14 amino acids long. V was pared by 0 bases and J by 5 bases, with 10 bases between. The CDR3 region has the DNA TGTGCCAGCAGTTTAGCGACACCGGGGGAGACCCAGTACTTC. This translates into CASSLATPGETQYF.

This clonotype has just a few counts. The chain employs TRBV2 and TRBJ2-7, with 10 nucleotides matching TRBD1. CDR1 and CDR2 from the germline V gene are SNHLY and FYNNEI. The CDR3 is made up of 15 amino acids. The ends lost 1 base at V and 4 bases at J; junction bases unmatched: 4. This CDR3 reads CASSEGGQGSYEQYF. The CDR3 DNA is TGTGCCAGCAGTGAAGGGGGACAGGGGAGTTACGAGCAGTACTTC.

This clonotype was recorded a few times. The rearrangement uses TRBV7-2 and TRBJ2-1; tentative D call: TRBD2 (7 bases). The CDR3 loop spans 15 amino acids. Germline lookup yields CDR1 SGHTA and CDR2 FQGNSA. V lost 1 base, J lost 6 bases, and 13 bases lay in between. DNA for the CDR3: TGTGCCAGCAGCTTAGGGGGGGGCCTGGCCAATGAGCAGTTCTTC. Translated, it gives CASSLGGGLANEQFF.

The chain has TRBV11-2 and TRBJ2-7; 9 bases are a match to TRBD1. Germline loops: CDR1 SGHAT, CDR2 FQNNGV. With 2 bases clipped from V and 6 bases from J, the junction kept 5 bases outside the gene matches. The CDR3 has 14 amino acids. CDR3 coding DNA: TGTGCCAGCAGCTTATGGGGACAGGGTCTCGAGCAGTACTTC. Protein product: CASSLWGQGLEQYF.

The V and J genes are TRBV4-3 and TRBJ1-1, with unresolved D. The CDR3 length is 14 residues. The V and J ends lost 0 bases and 8 bases respectively, with 13 bases between them. Germline CDR1 and CDR2: LGHNA and YSLEER. CDR3 nucleotide sequence: TGCGCCAGCAGCCAAGATATGCCGGGTAGAGAAGCTTTCTTT. Amino acids: CASSQDMPGREAFF.

DNA of the CDR3: TGTGCCAGCAGCCAAGCCAAGTCCCGGGGTACCGGCGAGCAGTACGTC. The encoded protein is CASSQAKSRGTGEQYV. The chain links TRBV14 to TRBJ2-7; the D gene is possibly TRBD2 (5 bases). V dropped 1 base and J dropped 6 bases, with 19 bases sitting between them. The germline CDR1 and CDR2 sequences are SGHDN and FVKESK. This CDR3 has 16 residues.

This clonotype was counted ten times or more. This chain joins TRBV7-2 and TRBJ2-1, with D perhaps given as TRBD1 or TRBD2 (6 bases each). CDR1 and CDR2 (germline): SGHTA, FQGNSA. Between the trimmed V and J ends, which lost 2 bases and 7 bases, there was a span of 21 bases. This CDR3 spans 17 amino acids. The chain's CDR3 is CASSLYRGATTGNEQFF. CDR3 sequence (DNA): TGTGCCAGCAGCTTATATAGGGGGGCTACCACTGGGAATGAGCAGTTCTTC.

This chain connects TRBV6-1 to TRBJ2-5, with 9 bases identical to TRBD1. CDR3 size: 15 residues. Per the germline V gene, CDR1 is MNHNS and CDR2 is SASEGT. V lost 1 base to trimming and J lost 5 bases; unmatched junction nucleotides: 5. This chain's CDR3 is CASSEGTGVFETQYF. The CDR3 DNA reads TGTGCCAGCAGTGAAGGGACAGGGGTTTTCGAGACCCAGTACTTC.

A few counts support this clonotype. This sequence joins TRBV9 and TRBJ2-7; TRBD1 aligns across 9 bases. V shed 4 bases and J 2 bases; nucleotides not matched to a gene: 7. The CDR3 runs 15 residues. The germline CDR1 and CDR2 sequences are SGDLS and YYNGEE. The CDR3 bases are TGTGCCAGCAGCCCTTTACAGGGGGCCACCTACGAGCAGTACTTC. Translating gives CASSPLQGATYEQYF.

The chain has TRBV6-1 and TRBJ2-7; D is undetermined. Looked up from germline, CDR1 is MNHNS and CDR2 is SASEGT. Trimming took off 5 bases at V and 2 bases at J, with 10 bases between the two ends. There are 13 residues in the CDR3. In DNA, the CDR3 is TGTGCCAGCAGTCAGGACGGAGCCTACGAGCAGTACTTC. Protein: CASSQDGAYEQYF.

The chain links TRBV5-1 to TRBJ2-2; 8 bases match TRBD1. Trimming removed 2 bases from V and 1 base from J; junction bases left unmatched: 10. This CDR3 comprises 18 residues. Germline assignment: CDR1 SGHRS and CDR2 YFSETQ. CDR3 residues: CASSLLSSGTGNTGELFF. The CDR3 nucleotides read TGCGCCAGCAGCTTATTAAGTTCCGGGACAGGGAACACCGGGGAGCTGTTTTTT.

The sample holds a few counts of this clonotype. V usage is TRBV20-1 and J usage is TRBJ2-5; D is unclear. The V and J ends lost 0 bases and 2 bases respectively, with 13 bases between them. The germline CDR1 and CDR2 sequences are DFQATT and SNEGSKA (reference sequence). The CDR3 covers 15 residues. For the CDR3, the DNA is TGCAGTGCTAGAGATTACCACGGAACTCAAGAGACCCAGTACTTC. Translation gives CSARDYHGTQETQYF.

This clonotype has just a few counts. The V gene is TRBV4-3, the J gene TRBJ1-2, with D uncertain. Trimming removed 0 bases at V and 4 bases at J, with 6 bases between. Germline loops: CDR1 LGHNA, CDR2 YSLEER. The CDR3 is made up of 13 amino acids. The CDR3 nucleotides are TGCGCCAGCAGCCAAGATCACAGCTATGGCTACACCTTC. Protein sequence: CASSQDHSYGYTF.

The chain is built from TRBV2 and TRBJ1-4; D possibly corresponds to TRBD1 (6 bases). The CDR3 extends over 14 amino acids. Germline values: CDR1 SNHLY, CDR2 FYNNEI. V gave up 7 bases and J gave up 4 bases, with 13 bases separating them. This chain's CDR3 is CASTRGAFNEKLFF. CDR3 coding DNA: TGTGCCAGCACGAGGGGGGCTTTTAATGAAAAACTGTTTTTT. Variable domain in full (rest from reference TRBV2 and TRBJ1-4): EPEVTQTPSHQVTQMGQEVILRCVPISNHLYFYWYRQILGQKVEFLVSFYNNEISEKSEIFDDQFSVERPDGSNFTLKIRSTKLEDSAMYFCASTRGAFNEKLFFGSGTQLSVL.

This clonotype has only a few counts. The chain combines TRBV5-1 with TRBJ1-1; D ambiguous. Deletions cut 4 bases from V and 4 bases from J, with 20 bases between. Germline CDR1 and CDR2: SGHRS and YFSETQ. This CDR3 spans 16 amino acids. The CDR3 is CASSPGPWEGSTEAFF. The CDR3 coding sequence is TGCGCCAGCAGCCCGGGCCCATGGGAGGGCTCCACTGAAGCTTTCTTT.

This rearrangement joins TRBV12-3 or TRBV12-4 to TRBJ2-7; D may correspond to TRBD1 or TRBD2 (5 bases each). The V gene lost 1 base and the J gene lost 2 bases, with 9 bases spanning the gap. CDR3 length: 14 amino acids. CDR3 DNA sequence: TGTGCCAGCAGTTTAGGGGACGGGGCCTACGAGCAGTACTTC. Residues: CASSLGDGAYEQYF.

The gene calls are TRBV11-2 and TRBJ2-2; TRBD1 aligns across 8 bases. J was trimmed by 6 bases and V by 8 bases; bases with no gene match: 14. Per the germline V gene, CDR1 is SGHAT and CDR2 is FQNNGV. This CDR3 region has 16 residues. The DNA for the CDR3 is TGTGCCAGCGCCGGCCGACAGGGGAATACGGCCGGGGAGCTGTTTTTT. It specifies CASAGRQGNTAGELFF. Combining the CDR3 with reference TRBV11-2 and TRBJ2-2 gives the whole variable domain EAGVAQSPRYKIIEKRQSVAFWCNPISGHATLYWYQQILGQGPKLLIQFQNNGVVDDSQLPKDRFSAERLKGVDSTLKIQPAKLEDSAVYLCASAGRQGNTAGELFFGEGSRLTVL.

This clonotype was seen many times. The rearrangement uses TRBV6-1 and TRBJ2-5, with D tentatively TRBD1 or TRBD2 (6 bases each). This CDR3 region has 13 residues. Germline V gene sequence: CDR1 MNHNS, CDR2 SASEGT. Between the trimmed V and J ends, which lost 2 bases and 5 bases, there was a span of 9 bases. CDR3 coding DNA: TGTGCCAGCAGTGAATTGGGGGGCGAGACCCAGTACTTC. Translating it yields CASSELGGETQYF.

The rearrangement links TRBV2 to TRBJ1-2; D is perhaps TRBD1 (5 bases). The CDR3 runs 11 residues. Germline V gene data show CDR1 as SNHLY and CDR2 as FYNNEI. V was cut by 8 bases and J by 13 bases, with 17 bases left in between. As DNA, the CDR3 is TGTGCCAGCGGACTGACAGTTTTCCCCACCTTC. Translating gives CASGLTVFPTF. Together with reference TRBV2 and TRBJ1-2, the CDR3 gives the full variable domain: EPEVTQTPSHQVTQMGQEVILRCVPISNHLYFYWYRQILGQKVEFLVSFYNNEISEKSEIFDDQFSVERPDGSNFTLKIRSTKLEDSAMYFCASGLTVFPTFGSGTRLTVV.

This clonotype was recorded at least ten times. This rearrangement joins TRBV20-1 to TRBJ2-2; D ambiguous. Deletions cut 0 bases from V and 0 bases from J, with 5 bases between. Germline CDR1 reads DFQATT; CDR2 reads SNEGSKA (reference sequence). The CDR3 is made up of 14 amino acids. This CDR3 reads CSARDSSNTGELFF. The CDR3 coding sequence is TGCAGTGCTAGAGACTCATCGAACACCGGGGAGCTGTTTTTT.

This clonotype was seen many times. This chain joins TRBV7-9 and TRBJ2-3; D is uncertain. Deletions cut 3 bases from V and 0 bases from J, with 7 bases between. In germline, CDR1 is SEHNR, CDR2 FQNEAQ (reference sequence). CDR3 length equals 14 residues. Here the CDR3 reads CASSFVLSTDTQYF. DNA of the CDR3: TGTGCCAGCAGCTTTGTGTTAAGCACAGATACGCAGTATTTT.

The chain has TRBV7-9 and TRBJ1-2; TRBD1 aligns across 7 bases. The CDR3 spans 14 residues. Per the germline V gene, CDR1 is SEHNR and CDR2 is FQNEAQ (reference sequence). V was clipped by 5 bases and J by 4 bases; unmatched bases: 7. CDR3 amino acids: CASSLRRDSYGYTF. The CDR3 region has the DNA TGTGCCAGCAGCCTTAGGAGGGACAGCTATGGCTACACCTTC.

This chain joins TRBV10-2 and TRBJ2-3; TRBD2 matches at 12 bases. V lost 11 bases to trimming and J lost 0 bases; unmatched junction nucleotides: 12. The CDR3 is 17 amino acids. CDR1 is WSHSY, CDR2 SAAADI, per germline. Here the CDR3 reads CAVDPTLAGGSTDTQYF. DNA for the CDR3: TGCGCCGTCGACCCCACCCTAGCGGGGGGGAGCACAGATACGCAGTATTTT.